This T cell receptor (beta chain) was sequenced during a study of siplizumab effects on memory and regulatory T cells. Study-level findings and limits: Proliferating clones, CD4+ or CD8+, lacked an assignable naive or memory phenotype in roughly 80-96% of cases.

Assay: immunoSEQ multiplex PCR; the TCRdb copy retains only in-frame clones and omits some. This table has fewer than 120,000 clones, roughly 92% appearing once. Details on this clone: Its antigen is not known.

The CDR3 loop spans 16 amino acids. CDR1 is SGHRS and CDR2 is YFSETQ in the germline V gene. Trimming at V came to 1 base and at J to 2 bases, leaving 6 bases not matched to a gene. The chain couples TRBV5-1 to TRBJ2-5; TRBD1 matches 9 bases. The sequence was collected from a human donor in good health. Sample: CD4+ T cells sorted from blood. CDR3: CASSLPPGTGQETQYF. In DNA, the CDR3 is TGCGCCAGCAGCTTGCCCCCCGGGACAGGGCAAGAGACCCAGTACTTC.